This T cell receptor beta chain was recovered during a study of regulatory T cells in long-lasting Graves disease. This CDR3 contains 14 residues. V dropped 7 bases and J dropped 5 bases, with 17 bases sitting between them. Germline CDR1 is LNHDA and CDR2 is SQIVND (reference sequence). Researchers made TCR beta libraries by using iRepertoire HTBI primers and running Arm-PCR on CDR3 regions. Via MiXCR, TCRdb re-called the multiplex PCR reads, giving one row per CDR3 protein. Among about 290,000 distinct CDR3 sequences, around 20% were seen once, and the ten largest hold roughly 56%. As to time point: persistent/refractory GD, antithyroid drugs over 5 years with positive TRAb. Extracted PBMC RNA gave rise to the TCR library. Guidelines of the American Thyroid Association were used to diagnose Graves' disease.

The TCR was taken from a female donor with Graves disease. The sequenced sample was peripheral blood mononuclear cells (PBMCs), obtained when the disease was refractory, from a patient treated with antithyroid drugs. The chain carries TRBV19 and TRBJ1-1; D gene unclear. The CDR3 here is CASISPVRGTEAFF. The CDR3 coding sequence is TGTGCCAGTATCTCCCCCGTACGAGGAACTGAAGCTTTCTTT.